One sample yielded the 32 T cell receptor beta chains listed below, sequenced in a study of T cells after yellow fever vaccination. From the 5' RACE reads, TCRdb called clonotypes with MiXCR, one entry per CDR3 protein. The table records 240,000 or so distinct CDR3 sequences, less than 9% of them present only once. Sequenced here: CD4+ T cells sorted from PBMCs, sampled 15 days after the yellow fever booster vaccination. Source of these receptors: a young man who received the YFV17D yellow fever vaccine.

In this sample, this clonotype turned up many times. The chain combines TRBV30 with TRBJ2-7, with 11 positions matching TRBD2. This CDR3 contains 17 residues. V was clipped by 0 bases and J by 3 bases; unmatched bases: 10. CDR1 GTSNPN and CDR2 SVGIG come from the germline V gene (reference sequence). As DNA, the CDR3 is TGTGCCTGGAGTGTACGGGCTAGCGGGAGGATCTTCTACGAGCAGTACTTC. This translates into CAWSVRASGRIFYEQYF. The variable domain in full, with the rest retrieved from reference TRBV30 and TRBJ2-7, is SQTIHQWPATLVQPVGSPLSLECTVEGTSNPNLYWYRQAAGRGLQLLFYSVGIGQISSEVPQNLSASRPQDRQFILSSKKLLLSDSGFYLCAWSVRASGRIFYEQYFGPGTRLTVT.

This clonotype has a handful of counts. CDR3 sequence reads: CSVRAGEDTQYF. The CDR3 DNA reads as TGCAGCGTTCGAGCGGGCGAAGATACGCAGTATTTT. The chain links TRBV29-1 to TRBJ2-3, with a possible D match to TRBD2 (6 bases). This CDR3 is 12 amino acids long. Germline values: CDR1 SQVTM, CDR2 ANQGSEA. V was shortened by 5 bases and J by 5 bases, with 11 bases between the two germline ends.

In this sample, this clonotype turned up many times. Here the CDR3 reads CASSRGLAGTGTDTQYF. Here the CDR3 DNA reads TGCGCCAGCAGCAGGGGACTAGCGGGGACCGGCACAGATACGCAGTATTTT. This chain connects TRBV5-1 to TRBJ2-3; 13 bases match TRBD2. This CDR3 contains 17 residues. J gave up 1 base and V 4 bases, and 6 bases lay outside the gene matches. Germline V gene lookup returns CDR1 SGHRS and CDR2 YFSETQ.

This clonotype has only a few counts. This chain uses TRBV7-2 with TRBJ2-1; tentatively, D is TRBD2 (5 bases). Trimming stripped 2 bases from V and 1 base from J, with 9 bases between. The CDR3 totals 15 residues. In germline, CDR1 is SGHTA, CDR2 FQGNSA. The CDR3 loop reads CASSLMTGSYNEQFF. The CDR3 nucleotides are TGTGCCAGCAGCTTAATGACGGGATCCTACAATGAGCAGTTCTTC.

The V and J genes are TRBV6-5 and TRBJ1-6; unclear D gene. Germline lookup yields CDR1 MNHEY and CDR2 SVGAGI. CDR3 length: 17 amino acids. V lost 2 bases and J lost 9, with 20 bases in between. The chain's CDR3 is CASSYGTGKLGRSPLHF. DNA of the CDR3: TGTGCCAGCAGTTACGGAACTGGTAAACTCGGCCGTTCACCCCTCCACTTT.

A few counts support this clonotype. J is TRBJ1-1 and V is TRBV3-1; D remains ambiguous. The V gene lost 1 base and the J gene lost 7 bases, with 7 bases spanning the gap. Looked up from germline, CDR1 is LGHDT and CDR2 is YNNKEL (reference sequence). This CDR3 region has 12 residues. CDR3 DNA: TGTGCCAGCAGCCAAGGACCAGGTGAAGCTTTCTTT. This sequence encodes CASSQGPGEAFF.

V usage is TRBV20-1 and J usage is TRBJ1-5; weak D call: TRBD1 (5 bases). Germline V gene data show CDR1 as DFQATT and CDR2 as SNEGSKA (reference sequence). Trimming stripped 3 bases from V and 0 bases from J, with 12 bases between. The CDR3 is made up of 15 amino acids. The CDR3 coding sequence is TGCAGTGCTAGGAGAGGGGAAAATAGCAATCAGCCCCAGCATTTT. Translating it yields CSARRGENSNQPQHF.

This chain uses TRBV7-9 with TRBJ1-1, with D unclear. The CDR3 is 15 amino acids. V was pared by 5 bases and J by 0 bases, with 13 bases between. From germline, CDR1 is SEHNR and CDR2 FQNEAQ (reference sequence). In DNA, the CDR3 is TGTGCCAGCAGCCGGAACTTCCGACTGAACACTGAAGCTTTCTTT. Protein product: CASSRNFRLNTEAFF.

The rearrangement uses TRBV9 and TRBJ2-1; 14 bases are a match to TRBD2. V shed 3 bases and J 2 bases; nucleotides not matched to a gene: 7. The CDR3 sequence is 18 residues long. The germline V gene has CDR1 SGDLS and CDR2 YYNGEE. CDR3 nucleotide sequence: TGTGCCAGCAGCGCGACTAGCGGGAGGGAGCCGCCCTACAATGAGCAGTTCTTC. Its translation is CASSATSGREPPYNEQFF.

The rearrangement uses TRBV2 and TRBJ1-4; D is unresolved. V was shortened by 6 bases and J by 8 bases, with 13 bases between the two germline ends. Germline CDR1 is SNHLY and CDR2 is FYNNEI. The CDR3 totals 13 residues. CDR3 nucleotide sequence: TGTGCCAGCAGCGGAGACATGTTGGAAAAACTGTTTTTT. Protein: CASSGDMLEKLFF.

This clonotype has just a few counts. The chain couples TRBV20-1 to TRBJ1-3; 10 bases match TRBD1. The ends lost 4 bases at V and 4 bases at J; junction bases unmatched: 4. This CDR3 region has 14 residues. Germline V gene data show CDR1 as DFQATT and CDR2 as SNEGSKA (reference sequence). CDR3 loop: CSAKRQGAGNTIYF. As DNA, the CDR3 is TGCAGTGCTAAACGACAGGGGGCGGGAAACACCATATATTTT.

This chain uses TRBV20-1 with TRBJ2-3; D may be TRBD1 (5 bases). The CDR3 is 13 residues long. The V and J ends lost 3 bases and 6 bases respectively, with 13 bases between them. CDR1 is DFQATT, CDR2 SNEGSKA, per germline (reference sequence). CDR3 sequence (DNA): TGCAGTGCTAGGCCTGGACATTCGGATACGCAGTATTTT. It yields the protein CSARPGHSDTQYF.

This clonotype was seen a few times. The V call is TRBV11-2, the J call TRBJ2-1; D unresolved. Germline CDR1 reads SGHAT; CDR2 reads FQNNGV. Trimming took 5 bases from V and 8 from J, leaving 10 bases between them. The CDR3 extends over 12 amino acids. The CDR3: CASSPARDEQFF. In nucleotides, the CDR3 is TGTGCCAGCAGCCCAGCCCGGGATGAGCAGTTCTTC. The full variable domain, with the rest looked up from reference TRBV11-2 and TRBJ2-1, is EAGVAQSPRYKIIEKRQSVAFWCNPISGHATLYWYQQILGQGPKLLIQFQNNGVVDDSQLPKDRFSAERLKGVDSTLKIQPAKLEDSAVYLCASSPARDEQFFGPGTRLTVL.

This sequence joins TRBV30 and TRBJ1-1, with D possibly being TRBD1 (6 bases). V was pared by 4 bases and J by 0 bases, with 12 bases between. Germline V CDR1 and CDR2: GTSNPN, SVGIG (reference sequence). The CDR3 runs to 14 residues. CDR3 in DNA: TGTGCCTGGACCGCGGGACACATGAACACTGAAGCTTTCTTT. Its protein product is CAWTAGHMNTEAFF.

This clonotype was seen more than once but under ten times. For the CDR3, the DNA is TGTGCCAGCAGCCTTCCGTTGAGGGCTGAAGCTTTCTTT. Translated: CASSLPLRAEAFF. This chain uses TRBV7-9 with TRBJ1-1; D unresolved. Germline V gives CDR1 SEHNR, CDR2 FQNEAQ (reference sequence). V gave up 5 bases and J gave up 6 bases, with 13 bases separating them. CDR3 size: 13 residues.

This clonotype has only a few counts. The V and J genes are TRBV20-1 and TRBJ2-5, with unresolved D. V lost 0 bases and J lost 2, with 10 bases in between. CDR3 length: 14 amino acids. Germline V gene data show CDR1 as DFQATT and CDR2 as SNEGSKA (reference sequence). The CDR3 bases are TGCAGTGCTAGAGAGGCGAGTAGGCAAGAGACCCAGTACTTC. This gives the protein CSAREASRQETQYF.

This rearrangement joins TRBV12-3 or TRBV12-4 to TRBJ2-1; D is uncertain. The V gene lost 2 bases and the J gene lost 8 bases, with 19 bases spanning the gap. CDR3 length: 16 residues. The CDR3 DNA follows: TGTGCCAGCAGTTTATACGGCGAAACGACTCGGGATGAGCAGTTCTTC. Amino acids: CASSLYGETTRDEQFF.

The sample holds many counts of this clonotype. The rearrangement joins TRBV12-3 or TRBV12-4 to TRBJ2-1; maybe TRBD2 (6 bases). CDR3 size: 14 residues. Trimming left V 7 bases short and J 1 base short, with 11 bases between. CDR3 sequence (DNA): TGTGCCAGCAATAATCGGGAGTCCTACAATGAGCAGTTCTTC. It specifies CASNNRESYNEQFF.

This clonotype was counted ten times or more. CDR3 bases: TGTGCCATCAGTGAGTATGTCTACGAGCAGTACTTC. It codes for CAISEYVYEQYF. The rearrangement links TRBV10-3 to TRBJ2-7; no definite D call. The CDR3 has 12 amino acids. Trimming took 1 base from V and 3 from J, leaving 4 bases between them. CDR1 and CDR2 (germline): ENHRY, SYGVKD.

This clonotype came up many times. The chain is built from TRBV29-1 and TRBJ2-3; D unclear. Trimming took off 3 bases at V and 1 base at J, with 5 bases between the two ends. Germline CDR1 reads SQVTM; CDR2 reads ANQGSEA. The CDR3 has 12 residues. As DNA, the CDR3 is TGCAGCGTTGATCGCGGCACAGATACGCAGTATTTT. Translation gives CSVDRGTDTQYF.

This clonotype occurred a few times. The gene calls are TRBV18 and TRBJ1-4; no definite D call. This CDR3 spans 14 amino acids. Between the trimmed V and J ends, which lost 3 bases and 4 bases, there was a span of 9 bases. From germline, CDR1 is KGHSH and CDR2 LQKENI. CDR3 in DNA: TGTGCCAGCTCACCTGGACGGTTTAATGAAAAACTGTTTTTT. It translates to CASSPGRFNEKLFF.

The chain uses TRBV5-1 and TRBJ2-5; the D gene is possibly TRBD2 (5 bases). Germline CDR1 reads SGHRS; CDR2 reads YFSETQ. Trimming removed 4 bases from V and 3 bases from J, with 10 bases in between. The CDR3 consists of 13 residues. CDR3 loop: CASSKDSKETQYF. CDR3 coding DNA: TGCGCCAGCAGCAAGGACTCAAAAGAGACCCAGTACTTC.

The chain links TRBV7-8 to TRBJ2-3; D not resolved. V was cut by 0 bases and J by 12 bases, with 10 bases left in between. The germline CDR1 and CDR2 sequences are SGHVS and FQNEAQ. CDR3 size: 12 residues. The CDR3 sequence is CASSLANLPQYF. The CDR3 DNA follows: TGTGCCAGCAGCTTAGCTAACCTACCACAGTATTTT.

At least ten counts were recorded for this clonotype. The chain uses TRBV7-9 and TRBJ1-5, with unresolved D. Per germline, CDR1 SEHNR and CDR2 FQNEAQ (reference sequence). V was shortened by 5 bases and J by 5 bases, with 13 bases between the two germline ends. This CDR3 spans 14 amino acids. Written as DNA, the CDR3 is TGTGCCAGCAGCCCGATGGGCAGCTATCAGCCCCAGCATTTT. It encodes CASSPMGSYQPQHF. Full variable domain (rest looked up from reference TRBV7-9 and TRBJ1-5): DTGVSQNPRHKITKRGQNVTFRCDPISEHNRLYWYRQTLGQGPEFLTYFQNEAQLEKSRLLSDRFSAERPKGSFSTLEIQRTEQGDSAMYLCASSPMGSYQPQHFGDGTRLSIL.

This clonotype came up many times. This chain links TRBV5-1 with TRBJ2-3; 9 bases line up with TRBD2. The length of the CDR3 is 16 residues. In germline, CDR1 is SGHRS, CDR2 YFSETQ. Trimming took 2 bases from V and 4 from J; bases not matched to a gene: 8. CDR3 nucleotides: TGCGCCAGCAGCTTTAATTTAGCGGGAGAGGCAGATACGCAGTATTTT. Protein: CASSFNLAGEADTQYF.

This clonotype was seen a handful of times. The chain combines TRBV5-1 with TRBJ1-1; 7 bases are a match to TRBD1. Germline V gene lookup returns CDR1 SGHRS and CDR2 YFSETQ. Trimming cost V 4 bases and J 3 bases; bases outside gene matches: 9. The CDR3 has 15 amino acids. CDR3: CASSTRPGGDTEAFF. The CDR3 DNA follows: TGCGCCAGCAGCACACGCCCAGGGGGGGACACTGAAGCTTTCTTT.

The chain links TRBV10-2 to TRBJ2-7, with D unclear. CDR1 WSHSY and CDR2 SAAADI come from the germline V gene. The CDR3 is made up of 13 amino acids. The V and J ends lost 2 bases and 5 bases respectively, with 10 bases between them. CDR3 loop: CASSEPTKDEQYF. In DNA form, the CDR3 reads TGCGCCAGCAGTGAGCCAACTAAGGACGAGCAGTACTTC.

This clonotype was detected a few times. V is TRBV5-1 and J is TRBJ2-5, with a tentative D call TRBD1 (5 bases). Germline V CDR1 and CDR2: SGHRS, YFSETQ. This CDR3 has 13 residues. V was clipped by 3 bases and J by 5 bases, with 11 bases between them. The CDR3 nucleotides read TGCGCCAGCAGCTCGTTAGGGGTCGAGACCCAGTACTTC. Protein sequence: CASSSLGVETQYF. The full variable domain, completed using reference TRBV5-1 and TRBJ2-5, is KAGVTQTPRYLIKTRGQQVTLSCSPISGHRSVSWYQQTPGQGLQFLFEYFSETQRNKGNFPGRFSGRQFSNSRSEMNVSTLELGDSALYLCASSSLGVETQYFGPGTRLLVL.

This clonotype was detected only a few times. This chain links TRBV14 with TRBJ1-1, with D possibly TRBD1 on 5 matching bases. V was cut by 4 bases and J by 3 bases, with 9 bases left in between. CDR1 SGHDN and CDR2 FVKESK come from the germline V gene. The CDR3 is made up of 13 amino acids. The CDR3 loop is CASSPGRYTEAFF. DNA of the CDR3: TGTGCCAGCAGCCCAGGGAGATACACTGAAGCTTTCTTT.

This clonotype was counted ten times or more. The chain employs TRBV10-3 and TRBJ2-3, with TRBD2 matching over 8 bases. CDR1 is ENHRY and CDR2 is SYGVKD in the germline V gene. CDR3 length: 13 residues. The ends lost 10 bases at V and 6 bases at J; junction bases unmatched: 9. In DNA form, the CDR3 reads TGTGCCACTCAAGCGGGAGTGGAGGATACGCAGTATTTT. It encodes CATQAGVEDTQYF.

This clonotype was counted a few times. The gene calls are TRBV12-3 or TRBV12-4 and TRBJ2-7; 11 positions agree with TRBD2. After removal of 3 bases from V and 3 bases from J, the junction contained 4 bases not matched to a gene. The CDR3 has 15 residues. DNA for the CDR3: TGTGCCAGCAGTTTTGGGACTAGCGGAAACTACGAGCAGTACTTC. Its protein is CASSFGTSGNYEQYF.

This clonotype was recorded at least ten times. The chain combines TRBV18 with TRBJ2-7; tentative D call: TRBD1 (8 bases). Germline lookup yields CDR1 KGHSH and CDR2 LQKENI. The ends were cut back, 8 bases at V and 4 bases at J, with 15 bases in the middle. The CDR3 runs 13 residues. The CDR3 loop is CASSPQGGYEQYF. The CDR3 nucleotides read TGTGCCAGCAGCCCACAGGGGGGGTACGAGCAGTACTTC.